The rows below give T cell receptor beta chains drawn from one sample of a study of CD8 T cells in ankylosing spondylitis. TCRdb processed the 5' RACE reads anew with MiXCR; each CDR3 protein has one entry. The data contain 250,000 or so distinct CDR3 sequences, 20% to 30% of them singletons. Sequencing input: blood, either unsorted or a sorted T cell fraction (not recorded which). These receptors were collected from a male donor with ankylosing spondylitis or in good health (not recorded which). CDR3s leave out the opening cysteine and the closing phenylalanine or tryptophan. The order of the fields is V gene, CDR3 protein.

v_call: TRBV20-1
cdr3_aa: SARTSNQPQH

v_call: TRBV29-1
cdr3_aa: SVGSGDLTGELF

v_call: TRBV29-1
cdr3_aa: SAQGTTYEQY

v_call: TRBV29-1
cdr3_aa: SVGPGQGSYEQY

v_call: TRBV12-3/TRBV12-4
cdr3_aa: ASSIHGEKLF

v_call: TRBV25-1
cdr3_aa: ASSAETGPSGNTIY

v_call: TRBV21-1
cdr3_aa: ASTQGLRWPRGNQPQH

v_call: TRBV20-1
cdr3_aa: SARNTGSRNQPQH

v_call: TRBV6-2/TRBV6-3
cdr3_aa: ASSYGVSRTSGGKFYEQY

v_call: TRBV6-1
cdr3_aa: ASRRQETFYEQY

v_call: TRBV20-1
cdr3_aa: SARSILDRGTVLAGAHTDTQY

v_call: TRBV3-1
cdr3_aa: ASSHTAGGQPQH

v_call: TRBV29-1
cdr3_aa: SVEKQGTINEQF

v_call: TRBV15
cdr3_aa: ATRKGAVGNEQF

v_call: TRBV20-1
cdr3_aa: SADTLAGFIYEQY

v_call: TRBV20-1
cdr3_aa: SATGGGLFGGELF

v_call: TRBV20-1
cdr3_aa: SARILAGGYSYNEQF

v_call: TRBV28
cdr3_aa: ASSPGTSGGPYNEQF

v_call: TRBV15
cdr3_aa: ATSSAGLKYNEQF

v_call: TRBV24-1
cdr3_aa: ATRQGDYNEQF

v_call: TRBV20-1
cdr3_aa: SAIDSLHTDTQY

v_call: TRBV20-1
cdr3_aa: SADPGQGRNEQF

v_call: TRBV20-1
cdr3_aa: SASGPGELF

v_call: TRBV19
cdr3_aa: ASSKHGSTDTQY

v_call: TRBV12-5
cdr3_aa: ASGLEVNSPLH

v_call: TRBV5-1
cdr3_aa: ASSLRQGLAGNTIY

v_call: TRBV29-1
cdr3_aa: SVQIPLITDTQY